A selection of T cell receptor beta chains follows, all from one sample in a study of CD8+ T cells in alopecia areata. Here immunoSEQ multiplex PCR was the method, and the copy in TCRdb shows in-frame clones only, minus some. The top ten hold about 0.79% of the sample, which has around 98,000 clones, around two fifths seen once. The sequencing input was CD4+ T cells sorted from blood. The source of these receptors is a human donor with alopecia areata. Both conserved end residues are part of each CDR3. D genes are given only for firm matches. Rows may omit the clone size; those that give it use once, few, many or a size class.

abundance,j_gene,d_gene,v_gene,CDR3nt,CDR3aa
-,TRBJ2-5,TRBD2,TRBV28,TGTGCCAGCAGTTTGTATAGCGGGAGGGCCCGGTCGGCAGAGACCCAGTACTTC,CASSLYSGRARSAETQYF
once,TRBJ2-5,-,TRBV5-4,TGTGCCAGCAGCTATTCCTCCCGGGACGAAGAGACCCAGTACTTC,CASSYSSRDEETQYF
-,TRBJ2-3,-,TRBV30,TGTGCCTGGAATTCGGGGGGCGTGACAGATACGCAGTATTTT,CAWNSGGVTDTQYF
few,TRBJ2-7,-,TRBV28,TGTGCCAGCAGTTTAGCGGGACCCTTCTACGAGCAGTACTTC,CASSLAGPFYEQYF
-,TRBJ1-1,-,TRBV30,TGTGCCTGGAGTGTACCGGGGGTTCTGAACACTGAAGCTTTCTTT,CAWSVPGVLNTEAFF
-,TRBJ2-1,TRBD2,TRBV29-1,TGCAGCGCCCTCCCGGGGGGGGGCAATGAGCAGTTCTTC,CSALPGGGNEQFF
once,TRBJ2-5,-,TRBV7-8,TGTGCCAGCAGCGCCCAACGTTTGGTGCGAAACGGAGAGACCCAGTACTTC,CASSAQRLVRNGETQYF
-,TRBJ2-2,-,TRBV29-1,TGCAGCGGACAGATTAACACCGGGGAGCTGTTTTTT,CSGQINTGELFF
-,TRBJ1-5,-,TRBV30,TGTGCCTGGAGTACGGGAGGTTCAGTGCCCCAGCATTTT,CAWSTGGSVPQHF
-,TRBJ2-4,TRBD1,TRBV11-3,TGTGCCAGCAGCTTAGTGGGGACAGGGTTAGGCATTCAGTACTTC,CASSLVGTGLGIQYF
-,TRBJ2-3,-,TRBV29-1,TGCAGCGTTGAGGGCGGCCTTCTCACAGATACGCAGTATTTT,CSVEGGLLTDTQYF
-,TRBJ2-7,-,TRBV30,TGTGCCTGGACACAGTCCTACGAGCAGTACTTC,CAWTQSYEQYF
-,TRBJ2-1,TRBD2,TRBV29-1,TGCAGCACGAGAAGCGGGATGATTGAGCAGTTCTTC,CSTRSGMIEQFF
few,TRBJ2-1,TRBD1,TRBV7-2,TGTGCCAGCAGCTGGCTCCCGGGACAGGGAAGGAATGAGCAGTTCTTC,CASSWLPGQGRNEQFF
-,TRBJ2-1,-,TRBV4-1,TGCGCCAGCAGCCAAGTAGAGGGTTCCCACTACAATGAGCAGTTCTTC,CASSQVEGSHYNEQFF
-,TRBJ1-1,-,TRBV4-3,TGCGCCAGCAGCCAAGATCTCGACAGAGCTGAAGCTTTCTTT,CASSQDLDRAEAFF
-,TRBJ2-7,TRBD2,TRBV7-2,TGTGCCAGCAGCTTTAAGGGACTAGCAGCCTACGAGCAGTACTTC,CASSFKGLAAYEQYF
many,TRBJ2-7,-,TRBV29-1,TGCAGCGTTACGACAGCCTACGAGCAGTACTTC,CSVTTAYEQYF
-,TRBJ1-1,TRBD1,TRBV9,TGTGCCAGCAGCGCCGTCGACAGGGGCACTGAAGCTTTCTTT,CASSAVDRGTEAFF
-,TRBJ2-1,-,TRBV29-1,TGCAGCGCCGCACTCCGTCTTGACTCCTACAATGAGCAGTTCTTC,CSAALRLDSYNEQFF
few,TRBJ2-5,TRBD1,TRBV29-1,TGCAGCGTTTCACCGACAGGGGGCGAGGAGATCCAGTACTTC,CSVSPTGGEEIQYF
-,TRBJ2-7,-,TRBV29-1,TGCAGCGTTGAAAAGGGTTACGAGCAGTACTTC,CSVEKGYEQYF
-,TRBJ1-2,TRBD1,TRBV29-1,TGCAGCGCCGAGACAGAGGGGGCGCGGCGCTACACCTTC,CSAETEGARRYTF
-,TRBJ2-1,TRBD2,TRBV29-1,TGCAGCGGCCTTGCGGGGGGCTACAATGAGCAGTTCTTC,CSGLAGGYNEQFF
-,TRBJ2-7,-,TRBV29-1,TGCAGCGTTGGGAGGACAGAAACCTACGAGCAGTACTTC,CSVGRTETYEQYF
few,TRBJ2-5,-,TRBV29-1,TGCAGCGTCACGGGTAACATTCAAGAGACCCAGTACTTC,CSVTGNIQETQYF
-,TRBJ2-3,TRBD2,TRBV11-2,TGTGCCAGCAGCCGAGGACTAGCGCAGGACACAGATACGCAGTATTTT,CASSRGLAQDTDTQYF
-,TRBJ2-4,TRBD2,TRBV7-2,TGTGCCAGCAGCTTGGGATTTAGCGGGAGGCGGAACATTCAGTACTTC,CASSLGFSGRRNIQYF
-,TRBJ1-1,TRBD1,TRBV29-1,TGCAGCGTTGGGACAGGGGGGAACACTGAAGCTTTCTTT,CSVGTGGNTEAFF
-,TRBJ2-2,-,TRBV30,TGTGCCTGGAGCGTAGGGGGAGTCGGGGAGCTGTTTTTT,CAWSVGGVGELFF
-,TRBJ2-1,TRBD2,TRBV29-1,TGCAGCACAAGCGGGGGGGCCAACAATGAGCAGTTCTTC,CSTSGGANNEQFF
few,TRBJ2-4,-,TRBV2,TGTGCCAGCGTGAAAGCCAAAAACATTCAGTACTTC,CASVKAKNIQYF
-,TRBJ1-5,-,TRBV28,TGTGCCAGCAGTTTAGCGGGGGGGAGCCATCAGCCCCAGCATTTT,CASSLAGGSHQPQHF
-,TRBJ2-1,-,TRBV27,TGTGCCAGCAGCATCCAGGGCTACAATGAGCAGTTCTTC,CASSIQGYNEQFF
-,TRBJ2-7,-,TRBV29-1,TGCAGCGTCCTCGGGACGCACTACGAGCAGTACTTC,CSVLGTHYEQYF
-,TRBJ1-1,-,TRBV29-1,TGCAGCGCAGGCAAAGGGGGGAACACTGAAGCTTTCTTT,CSAGKGGNTEAFF
few,TRBJ2-3,TRBD2,TRBV29-1,TGCAGCGCAGGCCGGGCGGGAGCAGATACGCAGTATTTT,CSAGRAGADTQYF
few,TRBJ2-1,-,TRBV7-8,TGTGCCAGCAGCTCCCGACGAGGACTGGGCAATGAGCAGTTCTTC,CASSSRRGLGNEQFF
few,TRBJ2-2,-,TRBV19,TGTGCCAGTAGTTACCAGATGGGGGAGCTGTTTTTT,CASSYQMGELFF
-,TRBJ2-3,TRBD2,TRBV7-2,TGTGCCAGCAGCCAGGGACTAGCGGGGGGAGATACGCAGTATTTT,CASSQGLAGGDTQYF
-,TRBJ1-2,TRBD1,TRBV23-1,TGCGCCAGCAGTCAACGACAGGGGACGGCTAACTATGGCTACACCTTC,CASSQRQGTANYGYTF
-,TRBJ2-2,-,TRBV29-1,TGCAGCGTTGAAAGGGGGGCCACCGGGGAGCTGTTTTTT,CSVERGATGELFF
-,TRBJ2-1,-,TRBV28,TGTGCCAGCAATCCGGTGCCCTACAATGAGCAGTTCTTC,CASNPVPYNEQFF
few,TRBJ2-7,-,TRBV29-1,TGCAGCGTTCAAGTGGTAAGGGACTTTCCCGAGCAGTACTTC,CSVQVVRDFPEQYF
-,TRBJ2-5,-,TRBV29-1,TGCAGCGTTGGGTGGGGCCGGGAGACCCAGTACTTC,CSVGWGRETQYF
few,TRBJ2-4,-,TRBV30,TGTGCCTGGAGCTCAGTGGACCACATTCAGTACTTC,CAWSSVDHIQYF
-,TRBJ2-1,TRBD1,TRBV5-1,TGCGCCAGCAGCTCCGGGACAGGGAACGGCGATGAGCAGTTCTTC,CASSSGTGNGDEQFF
few,TRBJ2-7,TRBD2,TRBV29-1,TGCAGCGTTGAAACCCCCAGCGGGGGGGACTACGAGCAGTACTTC,CSVETPSGGDYEQYF
-,TRBJ2-7,TRBD1,TRBV29-1,TGCAGCGCTGCCTCGGGACAGGGGTCGTACGAGCAGTACTTC,CSAASGQGSYEQYF
-,TRBJ2-5,-,TRBV28,TGTGCCAGCAGTTTTGGACGCCAAGAGACCCAGTACTTC,CASSFGRQETQYF
-,TRBJ2-7,TRBD1,TRBV27,TGTGCCAGCAGTCGGGGACAGGCCGAATACGAGCAGTACTTC,CASSRGQAEYEQYF
few,TRBJ2-1,-,TRBV27,TGTGCCAGCAGTTACCGGGACATCAATGAGCAGTTCTTC,CASSYRDINEQFF
-,TRBJ1-5,-,TRBV5-1,TGCGCCAGCAGCTTGGGAGGGAACAATCAGCCCCAGCATTTT,CASSLGGNNQPQHF
-,TRBJ2-5,TRBD2,TRBV29-1,TGCAGCGCCGGGACTAGCAGGGAGACCCAGTACTTC,CSAGTSRETQYF
-,TRBJ1-5,-,TRBV7-9,TGTGCCAGCAGCTCCCCGGATCAGCCCCAGCATTTT,CASSSPDQPQHF